This T cell receptor beta chain was profiled in a study of human T cells and chemical hapten exposure. About the research overall: Among samples, TCR yields varied mainly because of small differences in pooled library volume.

Time point defined: patch test 2, 6 weeks after DPC sensitization. Treatment of the sample: therapeutic diphenylcyclopropenone sensitization with weekly scalp DPC. Total RNA extraction was carried out from unfractionated whole blood. A note on this clonotype: Its specificity is not known.

The germline V and J ends were trimmed by 4 bases and 0 bases, with 12 bases remaining between them. Germline lookup yields CDR1 MNHEY and CDR2 SMNVEV (reference sequence). The CDR3 covers 16 residues. TCRdb itself ran the RACE reads through MiXCR, one entry per CDR3 protein. In the table there are about 89,000 distinct CDR3 sequences, 8% to 13% of which are singletons. Study-wide results and limits: Among TCRs, those above 1 in 1000 frequency were unaffected by DPC sensitization. PT1 expanded TCR counts correlated positively with patch test score.

The rearrangement uses TRBV27 and TRBJ1-4, with D unclear. The sample consisted of whole blood, taken in connection with sensitization to the hapten diphenylcyclopropenone (DPC). The TCR sequence derives from a man between 35 and 55 years old with alopecia areata. Some clones in this sample may be carry-over from other donors' samples. CDR3 residues: CASSSGSWATNEKLFF. As DNA, the CDR3 is TGTGCCAGCAGTTCCGGAAGTTGGGCAACTAATGAAAAACTGTTTTTT.